The 4 T cell receptor beta chains below come from one sample, sequenced in a study of blood T cells in healthy people across ages. Then a second PCR, running roughly 7 to 11 cycles, was carried out with a sample-barcoded 5' primer and a J-beta primer mix. TCRdb analysed the 5' RACE reads with MiXCR anew, one entry per CDR3 protein. The sample lists around 670,000 distinct CDR3 sequences; roughly 31% were seen once. The sequencing sample was made of blood. The receptors come from a woman aged 80 or older in good health.

Worth noting for this clonotype: A much larger clone lies a single base off, so this may be a read error. This rearrangement joins TRBV11-2 to TRBJ2-3; D ambiguous. The ends were cut back, 5 bases at V and 5 bases at J, with 14 bases in the middle. In germline, CDR1 is SGHAT, CDR2 FQNNGV. This CDR3 region has 14 residues. CDR3 sequence reads: CASSLPRGEDTQYF. The CDR3 DNA reads as TGTGCCAGCAGCCTTCCGCGTGGCGAAGATACGCAGTATTTT.

Many counts were recorded for this clonotype. This chain links TRBV6-5 with TRBJ2-1; 11 nucleotides line up with TRBD1. V lost 2 bases, J lost 0 bases, and 18 bases stayed unmatched. Germline-derived CDR1 and CDR2 are MNHEY and SVGAGI. This CDR3 has 22 amino acids. This chain's CDR3 is CASSYTRTGGFGVGSSYNEQFF. CDR3 nucleotides: TGTGCCAGCAGTTACACCCGGACAGGGGGCTTCGGAGTTGGGAGCTCCTACAATGAGCAGTTCTTC.

The rearrangement links TRBV5-1 to TRBJ2-6; D is unclear. This CDR3 region has 17 residues. V dropped 0 bases and J dropped 0 bases, with 10 bases sitting between them. The germline gives CDR1 SGHRS, CDR2 YFSETQ. The CDR3 nucleotides read TGCGCCAGCAGCTTGGGTAGGGCGAGCTCTGGGGCCAACGTCCTGACTTTC. It encodes CASSLGRASSGANVLTF.

This clonotype appeared many times. The chain carries TRBV29-1 and TRBJ2-1, with 8 nucleotides matching TRBD2. CDR3 length: 15 residues. V was pared by 6 bases and J by 5 bases, with 12 bases of the junction left unmatched. Germline CDR1 and CDR2: SQVTM and ANQGSEA. CDR3 protein: CSVRPPLAADNEQFF. The CDR3 DNA sequence: TGCAGCGTCCGACCCCCACTAGCGGCAGACAATGAGCAGTTCTTC.